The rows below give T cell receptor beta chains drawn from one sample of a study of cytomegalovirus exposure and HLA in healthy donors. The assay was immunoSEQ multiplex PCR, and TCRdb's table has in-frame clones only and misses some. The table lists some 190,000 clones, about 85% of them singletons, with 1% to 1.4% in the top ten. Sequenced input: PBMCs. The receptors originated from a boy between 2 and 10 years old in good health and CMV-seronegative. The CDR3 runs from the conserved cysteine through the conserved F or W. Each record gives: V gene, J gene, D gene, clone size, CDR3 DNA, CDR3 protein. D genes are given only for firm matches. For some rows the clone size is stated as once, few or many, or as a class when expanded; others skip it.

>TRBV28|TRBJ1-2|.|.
TGTGCCAGCAGTGAGCCGGCAGGGGCAATTGGCTACACCTTC
CASSEPAGAIGYTF
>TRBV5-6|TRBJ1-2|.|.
TGTGCCAGCAGCTTTTACGGAGGAAATGGCTACACCTTC
CASSFYGGNGYTF
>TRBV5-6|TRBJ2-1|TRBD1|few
TGTGCCAGCACCCAGTGGACTTCGGACAGGCCGGATGAGCAGTTCTTC
CASTQWTSDRPDEQFF
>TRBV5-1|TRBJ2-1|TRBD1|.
TGCGCCAGCAGCTTGGCCAGGGGGAATGAGCAGTTCTTC
CASSLARGNEQFF
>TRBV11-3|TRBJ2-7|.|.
TGTGCCAGCGGCAGGGTTCCCGACGAGCAGTACTTC
CASGRVPDEQYF
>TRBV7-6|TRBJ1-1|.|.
TGTGCCAGCAGCTTAGAACAGGGCACTGAAGCTTTCTTT
CASSLEQGTEAFF
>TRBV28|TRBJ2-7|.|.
TGTGCCAGCAGTTCGCCAGGGGAAGCCTACGAGCAGTACTTC
CASSSPGEAYEQYF
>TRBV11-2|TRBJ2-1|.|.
TGTGCCAGCAGCTTAAGGTTCAGCCTAGCTGATCTCTCCTACAATGAGCAGTTCTTC
CASSLRFSLADLSYNEQFF
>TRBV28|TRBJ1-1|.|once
TGTGCCAGCACCCTGGGGGGGAACACTGAAGCTTTCTTT
CASTLGGNTEAFF
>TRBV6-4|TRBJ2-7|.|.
TGTGCCAGCAGTGACCTCTCCTACGAGCAGTACTTC
CASSDLSYEQYF
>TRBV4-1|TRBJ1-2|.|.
TGCGCCAGCAGCCAAAAGGACTCAGTCTATGGCTACACCTTC
CASSQKDSVYGYTF
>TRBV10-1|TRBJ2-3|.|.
TGCGCCAGATCCGAACCGGCGGGAAGCACAGATACGCAGTATTTT
CARSEPAGSTDTQYF
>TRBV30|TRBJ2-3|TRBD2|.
TGTGCCTGGAGCCGCGGGGGGGCGGGGCCAGATACGCAGTATTTT
CAWSRGGAGPDTQYF
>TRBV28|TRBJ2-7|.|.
TGTGCCAGCTCTTTACGGAGGGTTGACCCCCACGAGCAGTACTTC
CASSLRRVDPHEQYF
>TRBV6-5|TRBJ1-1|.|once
TGTGCCAGCAGTTACGGGGCACCGAACACTGAAGCTTTCTTT
CASSYGAPNTEAFF
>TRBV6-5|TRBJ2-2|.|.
TGTGCCAGCAGTTACCACGGAGGGACCGGGGAGCTGTTTTTT
CASSYHGGTGELFF
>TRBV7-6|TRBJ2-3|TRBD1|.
TGTGCCAGCAGCCGATTTACCGGGACAGCAACAGATACGCAGTATTTT
CASSRFTGTATDTQYF
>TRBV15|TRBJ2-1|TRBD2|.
TGTGCCACCAGCAGAGCACTAGCGGGAGGGCACAATGAGCAGTTCTTC
CATSRALAGGHNEQFF
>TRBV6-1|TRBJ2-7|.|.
TGTGCCAGCAGTGAGGTTTCCGAGCAGTACTTC
CASSEVSEQYF
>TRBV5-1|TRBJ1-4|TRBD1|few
TGCGCCAGCAGCTTGGCTGGGACAGCGGAAAAACTGTTTTTT
CASSLAGTAEKLFF
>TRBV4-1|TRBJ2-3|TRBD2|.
TGCGCCAGCAGCCTCGACGGGCTAGCGGGAGGGGATACGCAGTATTTT
CASSLDGLAGGDTQYF
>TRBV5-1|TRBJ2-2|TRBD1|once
TGCGCCAGCAGCCTCGGGACAGGGGGCCTAACCGGGGAGCTGTTTTTT
CASSLGTGGLTGELFF
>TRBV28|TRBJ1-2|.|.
TGTGCCAGCATCAGCGGCAGAAACTATGGCTACACCTTC
CASISGRNYGYTF
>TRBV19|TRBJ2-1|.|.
TGTGCCAGTAGTCTCGACCCCGGCTATAGCTCTTACAATGAGCAGTTCTTC
CASSLDPGYSSYNEQFF
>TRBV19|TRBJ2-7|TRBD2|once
TGTGCCAGTAGTATCGCGGGGAGGGGTAGCTCCTACGAGCAGTACTTC
CASSIAGRGSSYEQYF
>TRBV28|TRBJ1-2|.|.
TGTGCCAGCAGCAGGGGCCTCGGCGGCTACACCTTC
CASSRGLGGYTF
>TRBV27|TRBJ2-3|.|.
TGTGCCAGCAGACTTTGGGGCCTATCGGATACGCAGTATTTT
CASRLWGLSDTQYF
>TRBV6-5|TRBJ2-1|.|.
TGTGCCAGCAGTTACTCGAAACAGAGAATATACAATGAGCAGTTCTTC
CASSYSKQRIYNEQFF
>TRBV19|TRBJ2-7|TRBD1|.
TGTGCCAGTAGACGTGGACAGGGGGCTGTAGGGGAGCAGTACTTC
CASRRGQGAVGEQYF
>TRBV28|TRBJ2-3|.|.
TGTGCCAGCAGTCTAATGTTAGGGGCGGGACGGGGAAATACAGATACGCAGTATTTT
CASSLMLGAGRGNTDTQYF
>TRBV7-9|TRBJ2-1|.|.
TGTGCCAGCAGCTTAATCGGCGGGGGCGGAAGCTCCTACAATGAGCAGTTCTTC
CASSLIGGGGSSYNEQFF
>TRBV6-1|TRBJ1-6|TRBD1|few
TGTGCCAGCAGTGAAGCGGGACAGGGAAACTCACCCCTCCACTTT
CASSEAGQGNSPLHF
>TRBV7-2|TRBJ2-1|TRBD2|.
TGTGCCAGCAGCCTCGGGAGACTAGCGGGGGCCGAGCTAATTGATGAGCAGTTCTTC
CASSLGRLAGAELIDEQFF
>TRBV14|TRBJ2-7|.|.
TGTGCCAGCAGCCAAGAAGTGGGCTGGCCAACCTACGAGCAGTACTTC
CASSQEVGWPTYEQYF